The 24 T cell receptor beta chains below come from one sample, sequenced in a study of blood T cells in healthy people across ages. Primers used in a second PCR of about 6 to 11 cycles were a sample-barcoded 5' primer and a J-beta primer mix. Via MiXCR, TCRdb re-called the 5' RACE reads, giving one row per CDR3 protein. Found here are 1.2 million to 1.5 million distinct CDR3 sequences, roughly 64% of them singletons; the top ten hold about 6.3%. Source material: blood. The receptors come from a man between 18 and 29 years old in good health.

This clonotype was recorded a few times. The V and J genes are TRBV29-1 and TRBJ2-4; 8 nucleotides line up with TRBD1. The DNA end is a closer match to TRBJ2-7, so the J assignment may be wrong. CDR3 size: 15 residues. Germline lookup yields CDR1 SQVTM and CDR2 ANQGSEA. DNA of the CDR3: TGCAGCGTTGCTACTACAGGGGGAATAGGGGACGAGCAGTACTTC. Translation: CSVATTGGIGDEQYF.

This chain links TRBV2 with TRBJ2-1, with TRBD2 matching 8 bases. Looked up from germline, CDR1 is SNHLY and CDR2 is FYNNEI. V trimming: 7 bases; J trimming: 15 bases; junction bases outside the gene matches: 14. This CDR3 contains 13 residues. CDR3 residues: CASIRLANWALFF. CDR3 DNA sequence: TGTGCCAGCATTCGACTAGCGAACTGGGCCTTGTTCTTC.

This clonotype showed up just a few times. V is TRBV13 and J is TRBJ2-5; no firm D call. The end of the DNA is better explained by TRBJ2-7, so the J call may be wrong. The germline V gene has CDR1 PRHDT and CDR2 FYEKMQ (reference sequence). The CDR3 is 15 residues long. The CDR3 is CASSFQKTGAHEQYF. In DNA form, the CDR3 reads TGTGCCAGCAGCTTCCAAAAGACCGGAGCCCACGAGCAGTACTTC.

This sequence joins TRBV4-1 and TRBJ2-7; weak D call: TRBD1 (6 bases). The CDR3 length is 15 residues. Trimming removed 1 base from V and 3 bases from J, with 13 bases in between. In germline, CDR1 is MGHRA, CDR2 YSYEKL. CDR3 in DNA: TGCGCCAGCAGCCAAGTTGGGACAAATATCTACGAGCAGTACTTC. Protein sequence: CASSQVGTNIYEQYF.

The chain combines TRBV7-8 with TRBJ2-5; 9 bases align to TRBD1. The last part of the DNA fits TRBJ2-7 better; the J call may be wrong. This CDR3 contains 14 residues. Germline V CDR1 and CDR2: SGHVS, FQNEAQ. The CDR3 sequence: CASTALGQGYEQYF. The CDR3 DNA reads TGTGCCAGCACCGCCCTGGGACAGGGCTACGAGCAGTACTTC.

The chain uses TRBV5-1 and TRBJ2-7, with D hard to call. The germline V gene encodes CDR1 SGHRS and CDR2 YFSETQ. Trimming cost V 0 bases and J 2 bases, with 12 bases left between them. This CDR3 is built from 15 residues. The CDR3 DNA follows: TGCGCCAGCAGCTTGGAGGGTGGACGGGCCTACGAGCAGTACTTC. Translating it yields CASSLEGGRAYEQYF.

The V gene is TRBV28, the J gene TRBJ2-7, with TRBD2 matching 10 bases. With V trimmed by 5 bases and J by 3 bases, 19 bases remained unmatched. This CDR3 comprises 19 residues. Germline V gene lookup returns CDR1 MDHEN and CDR2 SYDVKM. CDR3 in amino acids: CASSLWTSGNVAHYYEQYF. The CDR3 DNA reads as TGTGCCAGCAGTCTTTGGACTAGCGGAAATGTGGCCCATTACTACGAGCAGTACTTC.

This clonotype was seen only a few times. The gene calls are TRBV7-9 and TRBJ2-3, with D perhaps TRBD1 (5 bases). Per germline, CDR1 SEHNR and CDR2 FQNEAQ (reference sequence). Trimming left V 2 bases short and J 0 bases short, with 12 bases between. The CDR3 contains 16 residues. The CDR3 spells CASSLKGRPSTDTQYF. DNA for the CDR3: TGTGCCAGCAGCTTAAAGGGGCGGCCGAGCACAGATACGCAGTATTTT.

The chain links TRBV7-2 to TRBJ2-7; D is perhaps TRBD1 (5 bases). V was clipped by 3 bases and J by 3 bases, with 12 bases between them. This CDR3 is 14 amino acids long. Germline values: CDR1 SGHTA, CDR2 FQGNSA. The CDR3 loop is CASSFLHQGYEQYF. CDR3 sequence (DNA): TGTGCCAGCAGCTTTCTACATCAGGGCTACGAGCAGTACTTC.

The genes are TRBV29-1 and TRBJ2-3, with D possibly matching TRBD2 (6 bases). The CDR3 extends over 13 amino acids. CDR1 SQVTM and CDR2 ANQGSEA come from the germline V gene. Trimming cost V 7 bases and J 2 bases, with 13 bases left between them. Written as DNA, the CDR3 is TGCAGCGCCGCGACTAGGTACACAGATACGCAGTATTTT. It specifies CSAATRYTDTQYF.

The genes are TRBV27 and TRBJ1-1; D is possibly TRBD1 (6 bases). The CDR3 has 13 amino acids. Germline V gene sequence: CDR1 MNHEY, CDR2 SMNVEV (reference sequence). Trimming pared 6 bases from V and 8 bases from J, leaving 16 bases between. The CDR3 region is CASSSLTGVEAFF. CDR3 coding DNA: TGTGCCAGCAGCTCCTTGACAGGAGTCGAAGCTTTCTTT.

This chain links TRBV7-2 with TRBJ1-4; 8 bases map to TRBD1. The V gene's germline CDR1 is SGHTA and CDR2 FQGNSA. V lost 4 bases and J lost 7; bases outside the gene matches: 8. The CDR3 sequence is 15 residues long. The CDR3 is CASSSKTGVGEKLFF. Here the CDR3 DNA reads TGTGCCAGCAGCTCTAAGACAGGGGTTGGTGAAAAACTGTTTTTT.

The chain links TRBV12-3 or TRBV12-4 to TRBJ2-1; tentative D call: TRBD1 (6 bases). The CDR3 covers 13 residues. Trimming cost V 7 bases and J 1 base, with 8 bases left between them. CDR3 region: CASNRVSYNEQFF. CDR3 sequence (DNA): TGTGCCAGCAACAGGGTTTCCTACAATGAGCAGTTCTTC.

The chain links TRBV5-1 to TRBJ2-7; D ambiguous. V lost 0 bases to trimming and J lost 5 bases, with 12 bases between them. This CDR3 region has 14 residues. Germline V gene sequence: CDR1 SGHRS, CDR2 YFSETQ. CDR3 protein: CASSLDPGLDEQYF. The CDR3 nucleotides read TGCGCCAGCAGCTTGGACCCGGGCCTGGACGAGCAGTACTTC. The complete variable domain, with remaining parts taken from reference TRBV5-1 and TRBJ2-7, reads KAGVTQTPRYLIKTRGQQVTLSCSPISGHRSVSWYQQTPGQGLQFLFEYFSETQRNKGNFPGRFSGRQFSNSRSEMNVSTLELGDSALYLCASSLDPGLDEQYFGPGTRLTVT.

There are a few counts of this clonotype. This chain links TRBV3-1 with TRBJ2-4; a possible D gene is TRBD1 (5 bases). Deletions cut 3 bases from V and 5 bases from J, with 8 bases between. The CDR3 spans 13 residues. Germline values: CDR1 LGHDT, CDR2 YNNKEL (reference sequence). The CDR3 protein is CASSQTEENIQYF. CDR3 bases: TGTGCCAGCAGCCAGACAGAAGAAAACATTCAGTACTTC.

The rearrangement uses TRBV7-9 and TRBJ1-2; D gene unclear. The germline gives CDR1 SEHNR, CDR2 FQNEAQ (reference sequence). The CDR3 spans 18 residues. Trimming took off 3 bases at V and 5 bases at J, with 25 bases between the two ends. The CDR3 reads CASSFGQGGWASGYGYTF. DNA for the CDR3: TGTGCCAGCAGCTTCGGCCAAGGTGGCTGGGCATCCGGGTATGGCTACACCTTC.

The chain links TRBV20-1 to TRBJ2-7, with 9 nucleotides matching TRBD1. Germline trimming cut 3 bases from V and 1 base from J; bases unmatched to any gene: 4. The CDR3 is made up of 14 amino acids. Germline V gives CDR1 DFQATT, CDR2 SNEGSKA (reference sequence). The CDR3 sequence: CSARSGTGSYEQYF. CDR3 coding DNA: TGCAGTGCTAGGTCCGGGACAGGGTCCTACGAGCAGTACTTC.

This clonotype was counted a few times. The gene calls are TRBV4-1 and TRBJ1-2; D uncertain. Germline V lookup: CDR1 MGHRA, CDR2 YSYEKL. This CDR3 has 17 residues. Trimming stripped 7 bases from V and 6 bases from J, with 27 bases between. The CDR3 here is CASTLLLSGFESNGYTF. The CDR3 DNA reads TGCGCCAGCACCCTCCTACTGTCGGGGTTTGAATCTAATGGCTACACCTTC.

The CDR3 nucleotides read TGTGCCAGCCTCCAAGGGGGTGAGCAGTTCTTC. Translating it yields CASLQGGEQFF. This chain joins TRBV25-1 and TRBJ2-1; D perhaps matches TRBD1 (6 bases). The germline V and J ends were trimmed by 8 bases and 9 bases, with 11 bases remaining between them. Looked up from germline, CDR1 is MGHDK and CDR2 is SYGVNS. This CDR3 region has 11 residues.

The chain carries TRBV4-1 and TRBJ2-1; 7 bases agree with TRBD1. The CDR3 sequence is 14 residues long. Germline assignment: CDR1 MGHRA and CDR2 YSYEKL. The V and J ends lost 5 bases and 10 bases, in that order; junction bases with no gene match: 11. The CDR3 here is CASSSRQGWKEQFF. The CDR3 DNA follows: TGCGCCAGCAGCTCACGACAGGGCTGGAAGGAGCAGTTCTTC.

The V gene is TRBV5-5, the J gene TRBJ2-7; D possibly corresponds to TRBD2 (5 bases). V lost 0 bases, J lost 2 bases, and 9 bases lay in between. Germline CDR1 is SGHKS and CDR2 is YYEKEE (reference sequence). The CDR3 has 14 amino acids. CDR3 region: CASSLVEVAYEQYF. The CDR3 nucleotides read TGTGCCAGCAGCTTGGTGGAGGTAGCCTACGAGCAGTACTTC.

V gene TRBV6-5 combines with J gene TRBJ2-3; 8 bases map to TRBD1. Trimming cost V 5 bases and J 6 bases; bases outside gene matches: 7. CDR1 is MNHEY, CDR2 SVGAGI, per germline. This CDR3 has 14 amino acids. CDR3 sequence: CASSRTGWLDTQYF. The DNA of the CDR3 is TGTGCCAGCAGTCGGACAGGGTGGTTGGATACGCAGTATTTT.

The J gene is TRBJ2-2, the V gene TRBV4-1, with 8 bases matching TRBD1. The CDR3 covers 17 residues. The germline V gene encodes CDR1 MGHRA and CDR2 YSYEKL. V shed 0 bases, J shed 7 bases, and the junction held 10 bases outside the gene matches. As DNA, the CDR3 is TGCGCCAGCAGCCAAGATCAAGGACAGGGAGGCAGCGGGGAGCTGTTTTTT. It yields the protein CASSQDQGQGGSGELFF.

This clonotype was picked up a small number of times. The V call is TRBV12-3 or TRBV12-4, the J call TRBJ2-1; no clear D. The CDR3 has 16 amino acids. V lost 3 bases, J lost 2 bases, and 14 bases lay in between. For the CDR3, the DNA is TGTGCCAGCAGTTTCCTTATGCGAAGAGCCTACAATGAGCAGTTCTTC. This encodes CASSFLMRRAYNEQFF.